This T cell receptor (beta chain) was sequenced in a study of memory CD4+ T cells and cytomegalovirus serostatus (dated by TCRdb to the late 2010s). Describing the broader study: The cohort included roughly 33 healthy adults from Belgium, of whom 9 were CMV seropositive and approximately 24 were CMV seronegative. To replicate a published TCR-based CMV serostatus classifier, the study sequenced CD4+ memory TCRbeta repertoires from a Belgian cohort whose cytomegalovirus serostatus was known. The paper as a whole reports these results and caveats: On the Belgian cohort, the classifier built on the original framework reached a median bootstrapped AUC of approximately 0.95, with a 95% CI of 0.76-1.00. CMV serostatus prediction reached a median bootstrapped AUC of approximately 0.96 with the original framework and just under 0.93 with a US-trained random forest. Results were interpreted as suggesting that the CMV-associated TCR signature is largely present in the CD4+ memory repertoire. Only CD4+CD45RO+ memory cells were sequenced, in contrast to the original study, which included naive and memory CD4+ and CD8+ populations. Among the 150 to 200 previously reported CMV-associated TCRbeta sequences, roughly 68 showed up in the CD4+ memory repertoires, with each one found in between one and five individuals.

A FACSAria II was used to sort memory CD4+ T cells, defined as single viable CD3+CD4+CD8-CD45RO+ cells. CMV serostatus was determined with a Roche Elecsys assay detecting serum IgG against CMV pp150, pp28, p38 and p52. Following thawing, total CD4+ T cells were enriched through positive selection using CD4 magnetic microbeads. The samples came from a different study that was designed specifically to examine the CD4+ T cell memory repertoire. Following standard operating procedures, peripheral blood mononuclear cells were isolated and cryopreserved, while serum was kept at -80 degrees C. CD3-PerCP (BW264/56), CD4-APC (RPA-T4), CD45RO-PE (UCHT1) and CD8-Pacific Orange (3B5) antibodies were used for staining, and non-viable cells were excluded with Sytox blue. Genomic DNA was extracted from sorted cells with the Quick-DNA Microprep Kit. Amplification of TCRbeta DNA was done with the immunoSEQ hsTCRbeta kit, following the protocol from the manufacturer. An Illumina MiSeq instrument was used to sequence the TCRbeta libraries. In the authors' own workflow: After out-of-frame sequences were removed, 2,204,828 distinct TCRbeta sequences remained, averaging about 66,813 per individual. Two values were used to score each individual: the count of about 160 previously reported CMV-associated TCRbeta sequences and the total count of productive distinct TCRbeta sequences. A beta-binomial model was reimplemented in Python, and scikit-learn random forests with default parameters were trained on US cohort data. On the Belgian cohort, classifier performance was reported as the median AUC, along with percentile confidence intervals, across 10,000 bootstrap iterations. TCRdb stores this immuneACCESS table with in-frame sequences only. Part of the clones is absent; in the studies checked, under half of the shortfall reflects unresolved V genes, and no reason is known for the rest. V and J calls and clone size are given by that table; D and trimming were obtained from the DNA. The sample table shows under 65,000 clones, and about 73% are seen once. The ten largest make up about 0.64% of the sample.

To note about this clone: Its specific antigen is unknown. No base qualities exist here, and no much larger clone lies one base off it.

The sample consisted of memory CD4+ T cells from blood. This TCR was sampled from an adult in good health and CMV-seronegative.

The CDR3 protein sequence reads: CASSGARNYEQYF. The nucleotide sequence is TGTGCCAGCAGCGGAGCCCGGAACTACGAGCAGTACTTC. The rearranged chain carries TRBV2 and TRBJ2-7; the D gene is not confidently resolved. The trim is 6 bases for V and 3 bases for J, with a gap of 12 bases between the germline ends. CDR1 SNHLY and CDR2 FYNNEI are derived from the germline V gene. Counted from cysteine to phenylalanine, this CDR3 has 13 amino acids. The CDR3 DNA has 39 bases and is translated from base 1.